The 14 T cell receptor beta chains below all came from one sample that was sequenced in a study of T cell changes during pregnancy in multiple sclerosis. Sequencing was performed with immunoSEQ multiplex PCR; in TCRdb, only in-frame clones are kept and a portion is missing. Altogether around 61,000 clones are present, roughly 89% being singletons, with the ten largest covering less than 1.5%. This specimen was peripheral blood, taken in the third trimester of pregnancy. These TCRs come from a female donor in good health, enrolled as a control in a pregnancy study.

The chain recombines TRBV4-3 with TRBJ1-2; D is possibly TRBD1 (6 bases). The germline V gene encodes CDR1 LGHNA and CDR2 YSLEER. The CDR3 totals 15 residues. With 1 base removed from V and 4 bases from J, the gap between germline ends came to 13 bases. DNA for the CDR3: TGCGCCAGCAGCCAAGGGACTGGGGGCATCTATGGCTACACCTTC. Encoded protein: CASSQGTGGIYGYTF.

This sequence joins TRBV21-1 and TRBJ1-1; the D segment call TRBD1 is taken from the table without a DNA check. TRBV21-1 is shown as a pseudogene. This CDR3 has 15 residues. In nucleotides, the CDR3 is TGTGCCAGCATGTCCCGGGACAGGGCGAACACTGAAGCTTTCTTT. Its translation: CASMSRDRANTEAFF.

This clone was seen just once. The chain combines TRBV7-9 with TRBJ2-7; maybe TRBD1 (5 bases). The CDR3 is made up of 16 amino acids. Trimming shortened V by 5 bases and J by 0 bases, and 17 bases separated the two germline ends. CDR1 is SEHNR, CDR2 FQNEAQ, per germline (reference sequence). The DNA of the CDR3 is TGTGCCAGCAGCACAAGCACAGGCTTGAACTCCTACGAGCAGTACTTC. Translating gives CASSTSTGLNSYEQYF.

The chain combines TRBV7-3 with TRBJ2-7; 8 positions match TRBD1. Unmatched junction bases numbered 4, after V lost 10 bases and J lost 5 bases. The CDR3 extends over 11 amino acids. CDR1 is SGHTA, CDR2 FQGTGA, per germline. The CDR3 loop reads CANPDRDEQYF. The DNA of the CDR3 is TGTGCCAATCCGGACAGGGACGAGCAGTACTTC.

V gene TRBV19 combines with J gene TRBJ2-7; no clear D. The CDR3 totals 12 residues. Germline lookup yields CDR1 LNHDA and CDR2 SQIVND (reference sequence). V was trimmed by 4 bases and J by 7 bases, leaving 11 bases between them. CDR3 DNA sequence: TGTGCCAGTAGTACCCTTTCGGGTGAGCAGTACTTC. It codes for CASSTLSGEQYF.

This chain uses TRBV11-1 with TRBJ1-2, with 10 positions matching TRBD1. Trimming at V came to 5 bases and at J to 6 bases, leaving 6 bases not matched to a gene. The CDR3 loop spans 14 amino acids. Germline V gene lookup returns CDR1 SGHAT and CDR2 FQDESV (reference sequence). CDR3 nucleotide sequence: TGTGCCAGCAGCCCTATGGGACAGGGGAATGGCTACACCTTC. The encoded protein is CASSPMGQGNGYTF.

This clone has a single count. The CDR3 sequence is CASSYSSSEGYTF. The DNA for the CDR3 is TGTGCCAGCAGTTACTCGAGTTCGGAGGGCTACACCTTC. The J gene is TRBJ1-2, the V gene TRBV6-6; D gene ambiguous. CDR1 and CDR2 (germline): MNHNY, SVGAGI (reference sequence). V was trimmed by 0 bases and J by 8 bases, leaving 10 bases between them. This CDR3 is built from 13 residues.

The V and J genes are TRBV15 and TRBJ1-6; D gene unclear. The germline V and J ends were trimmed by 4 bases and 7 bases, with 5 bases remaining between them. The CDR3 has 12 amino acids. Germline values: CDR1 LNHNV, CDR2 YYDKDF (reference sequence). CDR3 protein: CATSNLNSPLHF. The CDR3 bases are TGTGCCACCAGCAACTTGAATTCACCCCTCCACTTT.

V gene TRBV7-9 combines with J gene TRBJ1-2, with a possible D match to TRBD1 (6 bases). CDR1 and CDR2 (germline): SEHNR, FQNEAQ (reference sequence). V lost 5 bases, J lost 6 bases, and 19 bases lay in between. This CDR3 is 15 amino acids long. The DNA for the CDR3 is TGTGCCAGCAGCCGCAACAGGGCATCAGGCGATGGCTACACCTTC. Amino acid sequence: CASSRNRASGDGYTF.

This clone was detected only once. In DNA form, the CDR3 reads TGTGCCAGCAGCGCCATCAGGGGCAGGGGAAGTCGCTACGAGCAGTACTTC. Amino acids: CASSAIRGRGSRYEQYF. V and J are TRBV7-9 and TRBJ2-7; a possible D gene is TRBD1 (6 bases). The CDR3 runs to 17 residues. Germline CDR1 and CDR2: SEHNR and FQNEAQ (reference sequence). The V gene lost 5 bases and the J gene lost 3 bases, with 23 bases spanning the gap.

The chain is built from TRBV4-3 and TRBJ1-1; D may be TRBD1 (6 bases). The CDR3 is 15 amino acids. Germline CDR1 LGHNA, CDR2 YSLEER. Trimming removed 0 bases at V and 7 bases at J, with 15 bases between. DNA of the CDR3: TGCGCCAGCAGCCAAGATAGCGGGACAAAGAATGAAGCTTTCTTT. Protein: CASSQDSGTKNEAFF.

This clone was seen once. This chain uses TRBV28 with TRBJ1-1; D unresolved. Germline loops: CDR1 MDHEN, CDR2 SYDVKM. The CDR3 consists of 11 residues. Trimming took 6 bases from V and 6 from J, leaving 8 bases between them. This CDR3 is CASRETSEAFF. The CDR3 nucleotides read TGTGCCAGCAGAGAAACTTCTGAAGCTTTCTTT.

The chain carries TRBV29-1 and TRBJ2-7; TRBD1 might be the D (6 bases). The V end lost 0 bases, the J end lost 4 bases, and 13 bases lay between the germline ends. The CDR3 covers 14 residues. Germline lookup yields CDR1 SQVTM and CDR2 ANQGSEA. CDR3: CSVEDISQGYEQYF. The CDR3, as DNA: TGCAGCGTTGAAGATATTTCCCAGGGGTACGAGCAGTACTTC.

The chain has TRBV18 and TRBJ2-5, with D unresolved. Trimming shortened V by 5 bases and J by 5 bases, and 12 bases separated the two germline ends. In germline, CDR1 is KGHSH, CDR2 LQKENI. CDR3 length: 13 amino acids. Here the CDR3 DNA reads TGTGCCAGCTCATCCCTCCGTTTCGAGACCCAGTACTTC. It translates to CASSSLRFETQYF.